Described below is a single TCR beta chain sequence and its context. The antigen is undetermined. Clones were sequenced by immunoSEQ multiplex PCR, and TCRdb holds only the in-frame ones, with some missing. The sample contains tens of thousands of clones, 75% to 85% of which appear only once. These data come from a study of OX40 agonist ivuxolimab in advanced cancers. Study background: Partial responses occurred in Three dose-escalation patients, one with hepatocellular carcinoma and two with cutaneous melanoma. Findings and limits, study-wide: In the 0.1-3.0 mg/kg groups, partial responders showed among the lowest expansion.

The trim removed 2 bases at V and 3 bases at J, leaving 4 bases unmatched. Germline V gives CDR1 GTSNPN, CDR2 SVGIG (reference sequence). The CDR3 covers 14 residues. Sequencing was performed on CD4+ or CD8+ T cells sorted from blood, taken in a trial of the OX40 agonist ivuxolimab. The V and J genes are TRBV30 and TRBJ2-1, with TRBD2 identical over 7 bases. The source of this sequence is an adult with an advanced solid tumor such as melanoma, head and neck, liver or kidney cancer. The CDR3 DNA reads TGTGCCTGGAGTCGTACTAGCGTCTACAATGAGCAGTTCTTC. Protein product: CAWSRTSVYNEQFF.